This entry describes one T cell receptor beta chain. After extraction with the RNeasy kit, about 0.5 to 1 ug of the RNA was reverse transcribed using random hexamers. From the immunoSEQ multiplex PCR reads, TCRdb called clonotypes with MiXCR, one entry per CDR3 protein. The sample contains tens of thousands of distinct CDR3 sequences, around 94% of which appear only once. The data were taken from a study of CD8 T cells in Susac syndrome. Blood CD8+ and CD4+ T cells underwent high-throughput TCR beta sequencing. The material sequenced was CD8+ T cells from PBMCs. The receptor's source is a human donor in good health.

Here the CDR3 DNA reads TGTGCCAGCAGCTTCACCGGGACAACCGGCTACACCTTC. This gives the protein CASSFTGTTGYTF. The gene calls are TRBV5-6 and TRBJ1-2; maybe TRBD1 (6 bases). The CDR3 has 13 residues. The V end was cut by 2 bases, the J end by 8 bases, with 13 bases between. Looked up from germline, CDR1 is SGHDT and CDR2 is YYEEEE.